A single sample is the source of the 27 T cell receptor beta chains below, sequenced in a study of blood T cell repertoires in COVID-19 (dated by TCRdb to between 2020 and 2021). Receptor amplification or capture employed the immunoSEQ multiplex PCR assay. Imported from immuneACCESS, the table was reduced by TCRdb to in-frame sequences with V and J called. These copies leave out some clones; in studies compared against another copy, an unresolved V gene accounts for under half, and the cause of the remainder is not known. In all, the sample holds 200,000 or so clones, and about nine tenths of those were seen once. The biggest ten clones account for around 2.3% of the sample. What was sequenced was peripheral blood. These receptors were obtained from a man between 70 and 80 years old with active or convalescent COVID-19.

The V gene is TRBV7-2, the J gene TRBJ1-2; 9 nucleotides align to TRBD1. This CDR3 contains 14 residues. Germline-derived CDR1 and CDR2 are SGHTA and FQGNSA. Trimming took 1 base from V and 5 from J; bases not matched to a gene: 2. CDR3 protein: CASSLVGQGYGYTF. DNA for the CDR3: TGTGCCAGCAGCTTAGTCGGACAGGGGTATGGCTACACCTTC.

This CDR3 is CASSVLEDQFF. CDR3 in DNA: TGTGCCAGCAGTGTACTAGAAGACCAGTTCTTC. This chain connects TRBV25-1 to TRBJ2-1, with D perhaps TRBD2 (5 bases). The CDR3 runs to 11 residues. Germline loops: CDR1 MGHDK, CDR2 SYGVNS. Trimming took off 4 bases at V and 13 bases at J, with 11 bases between the two ends.

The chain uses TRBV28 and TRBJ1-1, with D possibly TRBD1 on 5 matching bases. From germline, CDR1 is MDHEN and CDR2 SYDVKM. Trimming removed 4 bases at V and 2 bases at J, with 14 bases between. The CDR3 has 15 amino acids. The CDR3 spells CASSSPRDVNTEAFF. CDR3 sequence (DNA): TGTGCCAGCAGTTCCCCCAGGGATGTTAACACTGAAGCTTTCTTT.

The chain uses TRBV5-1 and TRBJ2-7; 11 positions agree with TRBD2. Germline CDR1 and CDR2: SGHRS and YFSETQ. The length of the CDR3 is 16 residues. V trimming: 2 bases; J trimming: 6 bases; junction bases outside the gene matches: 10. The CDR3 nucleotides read TGCGCCAGCAGCTTTGATAGCGGGAGGGCCAATGGCGAGCAGTACTTC. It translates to CASSFDSGRANGEQYF.

CDR3 nucleotide sequence: TGTGCCACCAGCATCCCGACAGGAGATAATTCACCCCTCCACTTT. The encoded protein is CATSIPTGDNSPLHF. This rearrangement joins TRBV15 to TRBJ1-6; D possibly corresponds to TRBD1 (6 bases). Germline CDR1 reads LNHNV; CDR2 reads YYDKDF (reference sequence). Trimming left V 4 bases short and J 5 bases short, with 12 bases between. The length of the CDR3 is 15 residues. Complete variable domain (other parts from reference TRBV15 and TRBJ1-6): DAMVIQNPRYQVTQFGKPVTLSCSQTLNHNVMYWYQQKSSQAPKLLFHYYDKDFNNEADTPDNFQSRRPNTSFCFLDIRSPGLGDTAMYLCATSIPTGDNSPLHFGNGTRLTVT.

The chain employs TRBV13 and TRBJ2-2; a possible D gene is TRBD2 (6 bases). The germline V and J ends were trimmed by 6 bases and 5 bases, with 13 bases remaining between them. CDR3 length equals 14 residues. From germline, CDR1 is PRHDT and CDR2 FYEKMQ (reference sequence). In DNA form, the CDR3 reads TGTGCCAGCAGAAACGGGGGTGTTACCGGGGAGCTGTTTTTT. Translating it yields CASRNGGVTGELFF.

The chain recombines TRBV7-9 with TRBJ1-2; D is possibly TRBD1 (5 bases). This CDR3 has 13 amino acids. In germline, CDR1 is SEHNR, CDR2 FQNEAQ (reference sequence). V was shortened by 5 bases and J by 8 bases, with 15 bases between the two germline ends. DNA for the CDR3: TGTGCCAGCAGCCCACCCACACAGGTCGGCTACACCTTC. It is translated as CASSPPTQVGYTF.

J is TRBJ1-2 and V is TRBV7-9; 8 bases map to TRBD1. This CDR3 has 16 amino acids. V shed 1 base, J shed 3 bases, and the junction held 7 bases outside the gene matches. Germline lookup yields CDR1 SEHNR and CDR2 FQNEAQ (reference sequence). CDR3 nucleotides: TGTGCCAGCAGCTTAGGACAGGGGCGCGGGGACTATGGCTACACCTTC. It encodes CASSLGQGRGDYGYTF.

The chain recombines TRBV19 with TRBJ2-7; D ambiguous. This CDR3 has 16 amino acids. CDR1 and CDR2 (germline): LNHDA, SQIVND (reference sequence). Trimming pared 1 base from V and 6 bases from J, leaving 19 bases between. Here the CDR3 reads CASSIGGAAFVFEQYF. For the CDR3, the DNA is TGTGCCAGTAGTATAGGAGGAGCAGCGTTCGTATTCGAGCAGTACTTC.

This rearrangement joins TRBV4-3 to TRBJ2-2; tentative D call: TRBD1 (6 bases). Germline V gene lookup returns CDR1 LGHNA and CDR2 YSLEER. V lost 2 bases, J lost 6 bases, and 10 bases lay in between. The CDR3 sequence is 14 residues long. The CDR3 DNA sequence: TGCGCCAGCAGCCAACAACAGGGAGCCGGGGAGCTGTTTTTT. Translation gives CASSQQQGAGELFF.

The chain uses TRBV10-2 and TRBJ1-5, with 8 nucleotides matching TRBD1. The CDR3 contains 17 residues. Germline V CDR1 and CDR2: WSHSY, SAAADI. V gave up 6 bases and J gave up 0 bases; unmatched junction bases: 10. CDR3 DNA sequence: TGCGCCAGCAGCAAGGGACAGGCGGTGGGTAGCAATCAGCCCCAGCATTTT. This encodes CASSKGQAVGSNQPQHF.

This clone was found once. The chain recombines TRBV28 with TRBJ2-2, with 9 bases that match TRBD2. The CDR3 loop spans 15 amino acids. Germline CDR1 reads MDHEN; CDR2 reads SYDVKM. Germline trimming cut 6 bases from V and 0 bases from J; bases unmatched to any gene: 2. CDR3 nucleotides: TGTGCCAGCAGATCTAGCGGGGCGAACACCGGGGAGCTGTTTTTT. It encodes CASRSSGANTGELFF. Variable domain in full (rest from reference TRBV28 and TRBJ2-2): DVKVTQSSRYLVKRTGEKVFLECVQDMDHENMFWYRQDPGLGLRLIYFSYDVKMKEKGDIPEGYSVSREKKERFSLILESASTNQTSMYLCASRSSGANTGELFFGEGSRLTVL.

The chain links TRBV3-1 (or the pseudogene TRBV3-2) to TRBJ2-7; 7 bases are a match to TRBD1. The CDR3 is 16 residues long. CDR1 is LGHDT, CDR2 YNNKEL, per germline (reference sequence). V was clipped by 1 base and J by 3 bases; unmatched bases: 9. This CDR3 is CASSQASTGDLYEQYF. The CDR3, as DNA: TGTGCCAGCAGCCAAGCTAGTACAGGGGATCTCTACGAGCAGTACTTC.

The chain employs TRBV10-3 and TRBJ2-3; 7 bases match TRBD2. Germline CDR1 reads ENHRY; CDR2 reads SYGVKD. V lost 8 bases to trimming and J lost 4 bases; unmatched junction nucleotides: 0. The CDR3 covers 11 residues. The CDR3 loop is CAIAGADTQYF. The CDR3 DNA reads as TGTGCCATCGCGGGGGCAGATACGCAGTATTTT.

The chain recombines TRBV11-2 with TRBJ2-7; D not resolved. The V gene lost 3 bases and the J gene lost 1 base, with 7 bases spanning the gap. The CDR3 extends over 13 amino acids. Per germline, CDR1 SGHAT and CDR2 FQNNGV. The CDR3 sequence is CASSLSRSYEQYF. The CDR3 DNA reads TGTGCCAGCAGCTTGTCCAGGTCCTACGAGCAGTACTTC.

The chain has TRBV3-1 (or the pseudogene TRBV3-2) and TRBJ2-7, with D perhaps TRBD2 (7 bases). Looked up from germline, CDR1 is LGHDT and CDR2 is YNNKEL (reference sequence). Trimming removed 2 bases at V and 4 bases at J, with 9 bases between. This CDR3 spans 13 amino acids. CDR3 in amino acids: CASSQRGGYEQYF. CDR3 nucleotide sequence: TGTGCCAGCAGCCAAAGGGGGGGATACGAGCAGTACTTC.

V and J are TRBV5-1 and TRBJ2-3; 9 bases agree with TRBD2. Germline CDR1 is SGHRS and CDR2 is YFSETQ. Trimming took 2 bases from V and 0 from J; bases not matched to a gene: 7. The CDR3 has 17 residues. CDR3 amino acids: CASSFELAGESTDTQYF. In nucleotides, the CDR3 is TGCGCCAGCAGCTTTGAGTTAGCGGGGGAGAGCACAGATACGCAGTATTTT.

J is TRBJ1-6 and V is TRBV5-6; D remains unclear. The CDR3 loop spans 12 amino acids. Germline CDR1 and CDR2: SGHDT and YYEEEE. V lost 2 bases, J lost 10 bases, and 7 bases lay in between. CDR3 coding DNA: TGTGCCAGCAGCTTAAGGAGATCACCCCTCCACTTT. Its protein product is CASSLRRSPLHF.

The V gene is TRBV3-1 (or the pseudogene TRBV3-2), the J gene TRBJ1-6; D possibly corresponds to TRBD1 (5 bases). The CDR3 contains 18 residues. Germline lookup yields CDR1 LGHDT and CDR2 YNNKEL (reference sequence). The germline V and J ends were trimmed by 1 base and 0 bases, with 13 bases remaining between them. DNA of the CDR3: TGTGCCAGCAGCCAAGCGGGACTGACGCTCTCCTATAATTCACCCCTCCACTTT. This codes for CASSQAGLTLSYNSPLHF.

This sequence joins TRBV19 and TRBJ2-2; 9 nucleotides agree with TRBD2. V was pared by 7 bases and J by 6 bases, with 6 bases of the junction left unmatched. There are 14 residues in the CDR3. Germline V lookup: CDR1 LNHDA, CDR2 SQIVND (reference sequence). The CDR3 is CASNQGLAPGELFF. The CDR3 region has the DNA TGTGCCAGTAATCAGGGACTAGCCCCCGGGGAGCTGTTTTTT.

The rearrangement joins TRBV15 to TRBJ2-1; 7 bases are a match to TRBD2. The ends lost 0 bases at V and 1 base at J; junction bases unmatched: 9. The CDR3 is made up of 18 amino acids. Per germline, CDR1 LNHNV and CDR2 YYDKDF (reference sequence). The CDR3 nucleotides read TGTGCCACCAGCAGAGATCTTTCCGGGACTATTTCCTACAATGAGCAGTTCTTC. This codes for CATSRDLSGTISYNEQFF. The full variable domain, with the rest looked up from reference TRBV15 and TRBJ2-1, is DAMVIQNPRYQVTQFGKPVTLSCSQTLNHNVMYWYQQKSSQAPKLLFHYYDKDFNNEADTPDNFQSRRPNTSFCFLDIRSPGLGDTAMYLCATSRDLSGTISYNEQFFGPGTRLTVL.

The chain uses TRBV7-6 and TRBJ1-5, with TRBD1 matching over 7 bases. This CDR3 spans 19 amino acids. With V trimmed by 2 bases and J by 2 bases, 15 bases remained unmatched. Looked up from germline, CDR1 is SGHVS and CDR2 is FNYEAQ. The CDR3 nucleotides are TGTGCCAGCAGCTTATATACTCGACAGGGACAAGTGGGCAATCAGCCCCAGCATTTT. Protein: CASSLYTRQGQVGNQPQHF. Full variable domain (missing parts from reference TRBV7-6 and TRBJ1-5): GAGVSQSPRYKVTKRGQDVALRCDPISGHVSLYWYRQALGQGPEFLTYFNYEAQQDKSGLPNDRFSAERPEGSISTLTIQRTEQRDSAMYRCASSLYTRQGQVGNQPQHFGDGTRLSIL.

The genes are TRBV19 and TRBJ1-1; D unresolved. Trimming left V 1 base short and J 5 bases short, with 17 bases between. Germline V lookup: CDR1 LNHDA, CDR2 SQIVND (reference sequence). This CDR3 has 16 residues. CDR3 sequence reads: CASSIGRSVAGTEAFF. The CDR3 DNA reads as TGTGCCAGTAGTATAGGGCGGTCAGTCGCGGGGACTGAAGCTTTCTTT.

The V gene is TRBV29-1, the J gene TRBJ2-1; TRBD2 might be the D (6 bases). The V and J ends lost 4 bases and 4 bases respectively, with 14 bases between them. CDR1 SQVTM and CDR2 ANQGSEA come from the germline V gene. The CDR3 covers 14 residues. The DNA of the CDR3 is TGCAGCGTTGGGGCTAGCGATATATACAATGAGCAGTTCTTC. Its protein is CSVGASDIYNEQFF.

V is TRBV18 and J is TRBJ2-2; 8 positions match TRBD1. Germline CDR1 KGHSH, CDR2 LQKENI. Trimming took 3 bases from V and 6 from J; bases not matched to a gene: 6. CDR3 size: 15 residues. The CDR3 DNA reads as TGTGCCAGCTCACCCGGACAGGGTGGAGCCGGGGAGCTGTTTTTT. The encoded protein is CASSPGQGGAGELFF. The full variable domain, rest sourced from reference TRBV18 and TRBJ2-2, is NAGVMQNPRHLVRRRGQEARLRCSPMKGHSHVYWYRQLPEEGLKFMVYLQKENIIDESGMPKERFSAEFPKEGPSILRIQQVVRGDSAAYFCASSPGQGGAGELFFGEGSRLTVL.

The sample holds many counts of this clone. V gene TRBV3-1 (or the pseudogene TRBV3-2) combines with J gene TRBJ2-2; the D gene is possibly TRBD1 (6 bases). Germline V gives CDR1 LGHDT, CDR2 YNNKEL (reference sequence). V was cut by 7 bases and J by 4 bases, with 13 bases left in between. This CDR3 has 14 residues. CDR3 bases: TGTGCCAGCACCGGGACACCAGGCACCGGGGAGCTGTTTTTT. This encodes CASTGTPGTGELFF.

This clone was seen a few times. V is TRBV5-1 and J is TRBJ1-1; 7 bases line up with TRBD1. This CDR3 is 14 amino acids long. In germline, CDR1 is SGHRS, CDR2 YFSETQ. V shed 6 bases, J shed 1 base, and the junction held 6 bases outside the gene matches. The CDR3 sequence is CASTRQGTNTEAFF. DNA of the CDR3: TGCGCCAGCACCCGACAGGGAACGAACACTGAAGCTTTCTTT.